This T cell receptor beta chain comes out of a study of cytomegalovirus exposure and HLA in healthy donors. While unrecorded immune exposures were likely, the donors were nominally healthy when sampled. Points on this clone: The same CDR3 is also encoded by other DNA sequences in this sample.

PCR was performed using 60 Vbeta and 13 Jbeta primers. Here immunoSEQ multiplex PCR was the method, and the copy in TCRdb shows in-frame clones only, minus some. The table gives 21,000 or so clones; the top ten clones make up approximately 23% of it. There are 13 residues in the CDR3. With 0 bases removed from V and 4 bases from J, the gap between germline ends came to 5 bases. The V gene's germline CDR1 is SGHRS and CDR2 YFSETQ. Sequencing used PBMCs. The chain is built from TRBV5-1 and TRBJ1-5; D is undetermined. This TCR came from a man aged 60-69 years in good health and CMV-seropositive. CDR3: CASSLAGNQPQHF. The CDR3 region has the DNA TGCGCCAGCAGCTTGGCGGGAAATCAGCCCCAGCATTTT.